The text below deals with one TCR beta chain. The sample belongs to a study of blood T cells in healthy people across ages. The second PCR ran about 6 to 12 cycles with a sample-barcoded 5' primer and J-beta primers. MiXCR, applied by TCRdb to the 5' RACE reads, yields one record per CDR3 protein. The data show around 400,000 distinct CDR3 sequences, with about half seen just once and around 49% held by the top ten. Healthy Caucasians from Russia aged 6 to 90 served as donors. Total RNA was isolated from each sample in quantities of at least 6 micrograms. Germline CDR1 is DFQATT and CDR2 is SNEGSKA (reference sequence). CDR3 size: 14 residues.

This chain connects TRBV20-1 to TRBJ2-5; 7 nucleotides line up with TRBD1. The J call may be faulty, since TRBJ2-7 better matches the DNA end. The sequencing sample was made of blood. The source is a man in his fifties or sixties in good health. This chain's CDR3 is CSAHRQGWIYEQYF. The CDR3 DNA reads TGCAGTGCTCACAGACAGGGATGGATCTACGAGCAGTACTTC.